This TCR beta chain was sequenced for a study of blood T cells in healthy people across ages. Per germline, CDR1 SGHAT and CDR2 FQNNGV. The CDR3 is 16 residues long. A second PCR, run for roughly 7 to 12 cycles, used a sample-barcoded 5' primer plus a J-beta primer mix. TCRdb re-derived calls from the 5' RACE reads in MiXCR, one entry per CDR3 protein. The sample includes approximately 1,100,000 distinct CDR3 sequences, 40% to 55% of them seen just once. This clonotype appeared a few times. Drawn from each donor were around 10 milliliters of peripheral blood. Sequenced: blood. The origin of this receptor is a woman in her fifties or sixties in good health. This chain connects TRBV11-2 to TRBJ2-1, with 7 nucleotides matching TRBD1. The end of the DNA fits TRBJ2-7 better, so the J call may be wrong. The CDR3 DNA sequence: TGTGCCAGCAGCTCCCCCAGGGGGAAATCCTACAATGAGCAGTACTTC. It specifies CASSSPRGKSYNEQYF.